This T cell receptor beta chain was observed in a study of CDR3 diversity in severe acne (dated by TCRdb to the late 2010s). Libraries were prepared through PCR. The sequencer listed for this sample is Illumina HiSeq 2000. The raw public reads went through TCRdb reprocessing: fastp at Q25, MiXCR clone calling, in-frame beta chains kept. Rows matching on CDR3 protein sequence are summarized as one entry with the most common DNA and genes. The sample data list over 70,000 distinct CDR3 sequences, and under 65% of these were observed just once. Approximately 15% of the sample is held by the ten biggest clonotypes. From cysteine to phenylalanine, the CDR3 is 16 amino acids long. CDR3 DNA is the only sequence kept; it has 48 bases, read in frame from the first base. For CDR1 and CDR2, the germline V gene lists KGHDR and SFDVKD. V is reduced by 2 bases and J by 6 bases, leaving a spacing of 19 bases between them.

Concerning this clonotype itself: Its specific antigen is unknown. Base qualities are missing; no much larger clone stands one base away.

Material for sequencing was blood. The clonotype was recovered from a male donor in good health, without acne. The rearranged chain carries TRBV24-1 and TRBJ2-7; the D segment could be TRBD1, given 5 matching bases. The CDR3 corresponds to CATSDSIRVPGFEQYF. Read as DNA, the sequence is TGTGCCACCAGTGATTCTATCAGGGTCCCAGGGTTCGAGCAGTACTTC.